Below, 11 T cell receptor beta chains from the same sample are listed, as sequenced in a study of cytomegalovirus exposure and HLA in healthy donors. The PCR made use of 60 Vbeta and 13 Jbeta primers. Measured with immunoSEQ multiplex PCR; TCRdb has only the in-frame clones, and not every one. The sample yields approximately 150,000 clones, approximately 80% seen once. The specimen sequenced was PBMCs. These receptors were obtained from a male donor in good health and CMV-seronegative.

This clone was observed a single time. The rearrangement links TRBV12-1 to TRBJ1-2; the tabulated D call, TRBD1, remains unverified against the DNA. TRBV12-1 is marked as a pseudogene. CDR3 length: 14 amino acids. The CDR3 reads CASSFQQPNYGYTF. In DNA, the CDR3 is TGTGCCAGCAGCTTTCAACAGCCTAACTATGGCTACACCTTC.

The chain is built from TRBV5-1 and TRBJ1-2; TRBD1 matches 8 bases. Germline CDR1 reads SGHRS; CDR2 reads YFSETQ. Losses at the gene ends were 4 bases for V and 4 bases for J; bases not matched to a gene: 6. The CDR3 runs 14 residues. CDR3 in DNA: TGCGCCAGCAGCCCAGACAGGGGAGGCTATGGCTACACCTTC. Amino acids: CASSPDRGGYGYTF.

The chain has TRBV5-6 and TRBJ1-5; possibly TRBD1 for D (5 bases). Germline loops: CDR1 SGHDT, CDR2 YYEEEE. Deletions cut 2 bases from V and 4 bases from J, with 7 bases between. The CDR3 runs 13 residues. CDR3 protein: CASSFGTNQPQHF. DNA of the CDR3: TGTGCCAGCAGCTTTGGGACTAATCAGCCCCAGCATTTT.

V and J are TRBV19 and TRBJ1-2; D is unresolved. V was pared by 5 bases and J by 6 bases, with 16 bases between. The CDR3 covers 14 residues. The germline V gene encodes CDR1 LNHDA and CDR2 SQIVND (reference sequence). CDR3 sequence (DNA): TGTGCCAGTAGTCCCCAGGTGCCCCTGGATGGCTACACCTTC. Amino acids: CASSPQVPLDGYTF.

The table lists this clone with a few counts. The chain links TRBV9 to TRBJ2-5; 8 bases fit TRBD2. This CDR3 is 17 amino acids long. V was clipped by 0 bases and J by 5 bases; unmatched bases: 12. The germline V gene has CDR1 SGDLS and CDR2 YYNGEE. The CDR3 region is CASSVAGGSLGHETQYF. Written as DNA, the CDR3 is TGTGCCAGCAGCGTAGCGGGAGGGTCCCTAGGTCACGAGACCCAGTACTTC.

CDR3 nucleotides: TGCGCCAGCAGCTTGGACCACAGGGTTATTAGCTCCTACAATGAGCAGTTCTTC. The encoded protein is CASSLDHRVISSYNEQFF. The chain uses TRBV5-1 and TRBJ2-1, with D perhaps matching TRBD1 (6 bases). Germline V gives CDR1 SGHRS, CDR2 YFSETQ. The CDR3 runs 18 residues. V was pared by 0 bases and J by 0 bases, with 16 bases between.

The chain combines TRBV15 with TRBJ2-7; D is unresolved. Trimming shortened V by 3 bases and J by 1 base, and 4 bases separated the two germline ends. CDR1 is LNHNV and CDR2 is YYDKDF in the germline V gene (reference sequence). This CDR3 comprises 12 residues. CDR3 bases: TGTGCCACCAGCAGCGGTTCCTACGAGCAGTACTTC. This encodes CATSSGSYEQYF.

V and J are TRBV11-3 and TRBJ2-7, with 10 nucleotides matching TRBD2. Germline lookup yields CDR1 SGHNT and CDR2 YENEEA. The CDR3 is made up of 16 amino acids. With 4 bases clipped from V and 7 bases from J, the junction kept 13 bases outside the gene matches. The CDR3 DNA sequence: TGTGCCAGCAGCTACTCCGGGGCTAGCGGGAGAGAAGAGCAGTACTTC. Translating gives CASSYSGASGREEQYF.

This rearrangement joins TRBV9 to TRBJ2-3; 9 nucleotides match TRBD1. This CDR3 contains 16 residues. J gave up 2 bases and V 4 bases, and 8 bases lay outside the gene matches. Looked up from germline, CDR1 is SGDLS and CDR2 is YYNGEE. In DNA form, the CDR3 reads TGTGCCAGCAGCCGCAGTGGGACAGGGTTCACAGATACGCAGTATTTT. Its translation: CASSRSGTGFTDTQYF.

The V gene is TRBV5-8, the J gene TRBJ1-1; 10 nucleotides match TRBD1. Trimming at V came to 3 bases and at J to 4 bases, leaving 6 bases not matched to a gene. The CDR3 runs to 15 residues. Per the germline V gene, CDR1 is SGHTS and CDR2 is YDEGEE. The CDR3 DNA is TGTGCCAGCAGCTCGCCGGGACAGGGGACCACTGAAGCTTTCTTT. It encodes CASSSPGQGTTEAFF.

The rearrangement uses TRBV19 and TRBJ1-2; 8 bases line up with TRBD1. The CDR3 contains 16 residues. Looked up from germline, CDR1 is LNHDA and CDR2 is SQIVND (reference sequence). Trimming at V came to 5 bases and at J to 4 bases, leaving 12 bases not matched to a gene. CDR3: CASSAKTGAYFYGYTF. The CDR3 region has the DNA TGTGCCAGTAGTGCAAAGACAGGGGCCTATTTCTATGGCTACACCTTC. Full variable domain (rest looked up from reference TRBV19 and TRBJ1-2): DGGITQSPKYLFRKEGQNVTLSCEQNLNHDAMYWYRQDPGQGLRLIYYSQIVNDFQKGDIAEGYSVSREKKESFPLTVTSAQKNPTAFYLCASSAKTGAYFYGYTFGSGTRLTVV.